The 19 T cell receptor beta chains below come from one sample, sequenced in a study of blood T cells in healthy people across ages. A second PCR, run for about 6 to 11 cycles, used a sample-barcoded 5' primer plus a J-beta primer mix. TCRdb redid the calling of the 5' RACE reads with MiXCR, one entry per CDR3 protein. Of 2 million or so distinct CDR3 sequences listed, around 50% are singletons. Sequenced: blood. Every receptor here comes from a woman in her forties in good health.

The rearrangement joins TRBV6-5 to TRBJ1-2; D uncertain. The CDR3 runs to 13 residues. Looked up from germline, CDR1 is MNHEY and CDR2 is SVGAGI. V was shortened by 8 bases and J by 4 bases, with 14 bases between the two germline ends. The chain's CDR3 is CASSGYSFYGYTF. In nucleotides, the CDR3 is TGTGCCAGCTCTGGGTACAGTTTCTATGGCTACACCTTC.

The J gene is TRBJ1-1, the V gene TRBV11-2; D might be TRBD1 (6 bases). This CDR3 comprises 15 residues. V lost 5 bases and J lost 0, with 13 bases in between. Germline V gene sequence: CDR1 SGHAT, CDR2 FQNNGV. The CDR3 DNA reads TGTGCCAGCAGCATCGGACAGACCATGAACACTGAAGCTTTCTTT. It specifies CASSIGQTMNTEAFF.

The J gene is TRBJ2-5, the V gene TRBV20-1, with D possibly being TRBD2 (6 bases). This CDR3 region has 15 residues. Germline CDR1 DFQATT, CDR2 SNEGSKA (reference sequence). Deletions cut 0 bases from V and 4 bases from J, with 15 bases between. CDR3 coding DNA: TGCAGTGCTAGAGAATGGCGGGGTATTGGAGAGACCCAGTACTTC. As protein: CSAREWRGIGETQYF.

The table lists this clonotype with a few counts. V gene TRBV29-1 combines with J gene TRBJ2-1; 13 nucleotides align to TRBD2. J was trimmed by 6 bases and V by 4 bases; bases with no gene match: 9. This CDR3 is 16 amino acids long. Germline V gene sequence: CDR1 SQVTM, CDR2 ANQGSEA. CDR3 amino acids: CSVADTSGGASNEQFF. Here the CDR3 DNA reads TGCAGCGTTGCCGATACTAGCGGGGGGGCTTCCAATGAGCAGTTCTTC.

The genes are TRBV9 and TRBJ1-1; 8 bases fit TRBD1. Germline values: CDR1 SGDLS, CDR2 YYNGEE. This CDR3 is 13 amino acids long. V shed 10 bases and J 1 base; nucleotides not matched to a gene: 6. This CDR3 reads CAAADRANTEAFF. Written as DNA, the CDR3 is TGTGCCGCGGCGGACAGGGCGAACACTGAAGCTTTCTTT.

The chain is built from TRBV20-1 and TRBJ2-5, with D possibly matching TRBD1 (6 bases). The CDR3 contains 13 residues. Trimming pared 5 bases from V and 5 bases from J, leaving 15 bases between. Germline V gives CDR1 DFQATT, CDR2 SNEGSKA (reference sequence). CDR3 region: CSAARARGETQYF. CDR3 coding DNA: TGCAGTGCTGCCCGAGCGAGGGGGGAGACCCAGTACTTC.

The rearrangement links TRBV15 to TRBJ1-5, with D unresolved. Germline values: CDR1 LNHNV, CDR2 YYDKDF (reference sequence). CDR3 length: 12 residues. Trimming pared 3 bases from V and 9 bases from J, leaving 9 bases between. The CDR3 DNA reads TGTGCCACCAGCAGTGATAGTGCGCCCCAGCATTTT. It codes for CATSSDSAPQHF.

V gene TRBV4-2 combines with J gene TRBJ1-2; no firm D call. The germline gives CDR1 LGHNA, CDR2 YNFKEQ. The CDR3 runs to 15 residues. Trimming shortened V by 0 bases and J by 2 bases, and 10 bases separated the two germline ends. In DNA form, the CDR3 reads TGTGCCAGCAGCCAAGAGAGGCAGCGGAACTATGGCTACACCTTC. Encoded protein: CASSQERQRNYGYTF.

This chain joins TRBV6-2 or TRBV6-3 and TRBJ2-3; 8 nucleotides align to TRBD2. V shed 5 bases and J 6 bases; nucleotides not matched to a gene: 10. The CDR3 totals 15 residues. Germline CDR1 is MNHEY and CDR2 is SVGEGT. CDR3 DNA sequence: TGTGCCAGCAGTCGGAGTGAGACTAGCGAGGATACGCAGTATTTT. As protein: CASSRSETSEDTQYF.

This clonotype appeared a few times. J is TRBJ2-3 and V is TRBV10-2; D ambiguous. Trimming pared 8 bases from V and 0 bases from J, leaving 6 bases between. This CDR3 is 12 amino acids long. CDR1 and CDR2 (germline): WSHSY, SAAADI. The CDR3 region is CASLISTDTQYF. CDR3 in DNA: TGCGCCAGCCTCATTAGCACAGATACGCAGTATTTT.

The rearrangement links TRBV5-1 to TRBJ2-3, with D possibly matching TRBD2 (6 bases). With 2 bases removed from V and 4 bases from J, the gap between germline ends came to 20 bases. CDR3 length: 17 amino acids. Germline V gene lookup returns CDR1 SGHRS and CDR2 YFSETQ. CDR3 nucleotides: TGCGCCAGCAGCTTCGCGACTGGCGGGGTGACCCCAGATACGCAGTATTTT. Amino acid sequence: CASSFATGGVTPDTQYF.

A few counts support this clonotype. The genes are TRBV20-1 and TRBJ1-6, with D unresolved. CDR3 length: 14 amino acids. V gave up 6 bases and J gave up 8 bases, with 17 bases separating them. Germline-derived CDR1 and CDR2 are DFQATT and SNEGSKA (reference sequence). For the CDR3, the DNA is TGCAGTGCCGTGGACGACGTGGGTTATTCACCCCTCCACTTT. Protein: CSAVDDVGYSPLHF.

This clonotype appeared many times. This chain joins TRBV12-3 or TRBV12-4 and TRBJ2-7; D gene ambiguous. The ends were cut back, 1 base at V and 5 bases at J, with 6 bases in the middle. CDR3 size: 12 residues. The CDR3, as DNA: TGTGCCAGCAGTTTAGGAACCAACGAGCAGTACTTC. This codes for CASSLGTNEQYF.

Regarding this clonotype: Germline is not matched at one junction end, which may reflect a read error. This chain connects TRBV6-5 to TRBJ2-1; TRBD1 agrees at 10 bases. The CDR3 consists of 14 residues. Per the germline V gene, CDR1 is MNHEY and CDR2 is SVGAGI. CDR3 region: CASSYGTGVDERFF. The CDR3 coding sequence is TGTGCCAGCAGTTACGGGACAGGGGTCGATGAGCGGTTCTTC.

The chain has TRBV12-3 or TRBV12-4 and TRBJ1-4; D is perhaps TRBD1 (6 bases). The length of the CDR3 is 13 residues. V was trimmed by 5 bases and J by 8 bases, leaving 12 bases between them. DNA for the CDR3: TGTGCCAGCAGTCCGGGACAACGAGAAAAACTGTTTTTT. This codes for CASSPGQREKLFF.

The J gene is TRBJ1-2, the V gene TRBV28; 8 positions agree with TRBD1. CDR1 is MDHEN, CDR2 SYDVKM, per germline. This CDR3 contains 15 residues. Trimming removed 3 bases from V and 6 bases from J; junction bases left unmatched: 9. The CDR3 DNA sequence: TGTGCCAGCAGTTTGGGCGACAGGGGAGGGGATGGCTACACCTTC. Amino acid sequence: CASSLGDRGGDGYTF.

This clonotype was detected only a few times. CDR3 DNA sequence: TGTGCCAGCAGCTACACCCAAATCTCCTACAATGAGCAGTTCTTC. Protein product: CASSYTQISYNEQFF. The chain has TRBV7-2 and TRBJ2-1; D is undetermined. CDR3 length equals 15 residues. CDR1 SGHTA and CDR2 FQGNSA come from the germline V gene. V shed 4 bases and J shed 0 bases, with 10 bases lying between them.

The chain has TRBV12-3 or TRBV12-4 and TRBJ1-6; D unresolved. This CDR3 region has 15 residues. Trimming took 1 base from V and 7 from J, leaving 11 bases between them. CDR3 DNA: TGTGCCAGCAGTTTAGTGCCGGGCCAAAATTCACCCCTCCACTTT. Translating gives CASSLVPGQNSPLHF.

The rearrangement links TRBV6-2 or TRBV6-3 to TRBJ1-6; tentative D call: TRBD1 (5 bases). Germline CDR1 MNHEY, CDR2 SVGEGT. V gave up 11 bases and J gave up 5 bases, with 22 bases separating them. This CDR3 contains 16 residues. The CDR3 spells CARTDRTGANNSPLHF. The CDR3 region has the DNA TGTGCCCGCACCGATCGAACCGGGGCGAATAATTCACCCCTCCACTTT.